This TCR beta chain was captured by sequencing in a study of shared clonotypes between healthy human individuals. General study findings and limits: Sharing across four donors was highest in naive CD4 (around 5%) and lowest in memory CD8 (approximately 0.4%). The study drew on few donors, limiting represented genetic and exposure-history diversity. The study generally estimated greater richness for naive than memory subsets.

The ends were cut back, 0 bases at V and 7 bases at J, with 7 bases in the middle. Germline assignment: CDR1 SGHRS and CDR2 YFSETQ. CDR3 length equals 13 residues. Source study methods: ImmunoSEQ yielded junction-only sequences lacking quality scores, so filtering differed. The method was immunoSEQ multiplex PCR; TCRdb's version includes in-frame clones alone and lacks a portion of them. V and J calls and clone size are copied from that table; D and trimming were computed from the DNA. The sample holds 950,000 to 1,200,000 clones, 70% to 80% seen once. Notes on this clone: As yet, its antigen is unknown.

The sequence was obtained from a man younger than 30 in good health. Some clones in this sample may be carry-over from other donors' samples. The chain combines TRBV5-1 with TRBJ1-4; D ambiguous. Sequences were obtained from memory CD4+ T cells from PBMCs. As for subset: CD45RA-negative fraction. Written as DNA, the CDR3 is TGCGCCAGCAGCTTGGGTCGGGTTGAAAAACTGTTTTTT. Translated, it gives CASSLGRVEKLFF.